This T cell receptor (beta chain) was recorded in a study of vaccination effects on CD4 cells after COVID-19. Study background: The cohort was immunized with two doses of either the BNT162b2 or mRNA-1273 vaccine.

General study points: At late timepoints after vaccination, vaccine- and infection-induced clones shrank markedly.

Germline V CDR1 and CDR2: SGHDT, YYEEEE. The germline V and J ends were trimmed by 2 bases and 1 base, with 7 bases remaining between them. The CDR3 runs 14 residues. Repertoires were generated with immunoSEQ multiplex PCR, while TCRdb's copy carries only in-frame clones and drops some. The table lists 73,000 or so clones, around 81% of them singletons. Before sequencing took place, the ViraFEST assay used viral peptide pools to expand antigen-specific CD4+ T cells. The culture ran for approximately 11 days before CD4+ T cells were isolated. Nucleocapsid antibodies were negative in the vaccine recipients, who had never had SARS-CoV-2 infection. Comments on this clone: Its antigen is undetermined.

The sequences come from CD4+ T cells from PBMCs cultured with SARS-CoV-2 spike peptides, collected before COVID-19 vaccination. This clonotype was obtained from a human donor who received a COVID-19 vaccine. V usage is TRBV5-6 and J usage is TRBJ1-5; unclear D gene. CDR3 residues: CASSFLESNQPQHF. CDR3 DNA: TGTGCCAGCAGCTTCTTGGAGAGCAATCAGCCCCAGCATTTT.